These T cell receptor beta chains were read from a single sample in a study of blood T cell repertoires in COVID-19. The assay was immunoSEQ multiplex PCR, and TCRdb's table has in-frame clones only and misses some. This table holds approximately 100,000 clones, 85% found once. What was sequenced was peripheral blood. The receptors originated from a woman in her sixties or seventies with active or convalescent COVID-19. Each CDR3 is given with its conserved first and last residue. D genes are given only for firm matches. For some rows the clone size is stated as once, few or many, or as a class when expanded; others skip it.

v_gene: TRBV24-1; d_gene: TRBD2; j_gene: TRBJ2-7; abundance: NA; CDR3nt: TGTGCCACCAGTGTTCGGCTAGCGGGGATCTCCTACGAGCAGTACTTC; CDR3aa: CATSVRLAGISYEQYF
v_gene: TRBV5-4; d_gene: TRBD1; j_gene: TRBJ2-1; abundance: NA; CDR3nt: TGTGCCAGCAGCTACGGGACAGGGGGGCTAAATGAGCAGTTCTTC; CDR3aa: CASSYGTGGLNEQFF
v_gene: TRBV19; d_gene: NA; j_gene: TRBJ1-1; abundance: NA; CDR3nt: TGTGCCAGTAGTATCAGGGAAGCCACTGAAGCTTTCTTT; CDR3aa: CASSIREATEAFF
v_gene: TRBV29-1; d_gene: NA; j_gene: TRBJ2-7; abundance: once; CDR3nt: TGCAGCGTCCGGTTGGACTTAGACTACGAGCAGTACTTC; CDR3aa: CSVRLDLDYEQYF
v_gene: TRBV5-1; d_gene: TRBD2; j_gene: TRBJ2-1; abundance: NA; CDR3nt: TGCGCCAGCAGCTTGTCGGCTAGCGGTTACAATGAGCAGTTCTTC; CDR3aa: CASSLSASGYNEQFF
v_gene: TRBV9; d_gene: NA; j_gene: TRBJ2-1; abundance: NA; CDR3nt: TGTGCCAGCAGCGTAGCCGACAGCTCCTACAATGAGCAGTTCTTC; CDR3aa: CASSVADSSYNEQFF
v_gene: TRBV27; d_gene: TRBD1; j_gene: TRBJ2-2; abundance: NA; CDR3nt: TGTGCCAGCAGTTTGGCAGGGGGCAACACCGGGGAGCTGTTTTTT; CDR3aa: CASSLAGGNTGELFF
v_gene: TRBV5-1; d_gene: NA; j_gene: TRBJ2-1; abundance: NA; CDR3nt: TGCGCCAGCAGCTTGATAGCGGCTAGCTCCTACAATGAGCAGTTCTTC; CDR3aa: CASSLIAASSYNEQFF
v_gene: TRBV4-1; d_gene: TRBD2; j_gene: TRBJ2-1; abundance: NA; CDR3nt: TGCGCCAGCAGCCAAGATCGGCCGGGTAGCGGGAAGTCTTCCTACAATGAGCAGTTCTTC; CDR3aa: CASSQDRPGSGKSSYNEQFF
v_gene: TRBV19; d_gene: TRBD1; j_gene: TRBJ1-5; abundance: NA; CDR3nt: TGTGCCACTACAGGGGGCAAGGTCCAGCCCCAGCATTTT; CDR3aa: CATTGGKVQPQHF
v_gene: TRBV19; d_gene: NA; j_gene: TRBJ1-1; abundance: once; CDR3nt: TGTGCCAGTAAAGGGAGAGGATGGGCTGAAGCTTTCTTT; CDR3aa: CASKGRGWAEAFF
v_gene: TRBV7-9; d_gene: TRBD1; j_gene: TRBJ1-1; abundance: NA; CDR3nt: TGTGCCAGCAGCACCGACAGGGGAGTAGGCGCTGAAGCTTTCTTT; CDR3aa: CASSTDRGVGAEAFF
v_gene: TRBV11-2; d_gene: NA; j_gene: TRBJ2-2; abundance: NA; CDR3nt: TGTGCCAGCAGACCTTCGACTGTCACCGGGGAGCTGTTTTTT; CDR3aa: CASRPSTVTGELFF
v_gene: TRBV24-1; d_gene: TRBD1; j_gene: TRBJ2-3; abundance: NA; CDR3nt: TGTGCCACCAGTCGAGGACAGGGGGCTACAGATACGCAGTATTTT; CDR3aa: CATSRGQGATDTQYF
v_gene: TRBV18; d_gene: NA; j_gene: TRBJ1-1; abundance: few; CDR3nt: TGTGCCAGCTCAGAAGGACAGAACACTGAAGCTTTCTTT; CDR3aa: CASSEGQNTEAFF
v_gene: TRBV3-1/TRBV3-2; d_gene: NA; j_gene: TRBJ1-1; abundance: NA; CDR3nt: TGTGCCAGCAGCCAAGTGCAGGGGGAAGCTTTCTTT; CDR3aa: CASSQVQGEAFF
v_gene: TRBV11-2; d_gene: NA; j_gene: TRBJ2-3; abundance: NA; CDR3nt: TGTGCCAGCAGCTACTTAGCACACCCCGGCACAGATACGCAGTATTTT; CDR3aa: CASSYLAHPGTDTQYF
v_gene: TRBV3-1/TRBV3-2; d_gene: TRBD2; j_gene: TRBJ2-1; abundance: NA; CDR3nt: TGTGCCAGCAGCCAAGAACCCCTAGCGGGGGGGTATGAGCAGTTCTTC; CDR3aa: CASSQEPLAGGYEQFF